This is a list of T cell receptor beta chains from one sample in a study of identical twins. Using its own MiXCR run on the 5' RACE reads, TCRdb lists one record per CDR3 protein. Here the sample spans about 790,000 distinct CDR3 sequences, roughly 20% being singletons. These same records also appear under a second study, on T cells expressing NK-cell markers.

The material sequenced was PBMCs. These receptors were obtained from a woman younger than 35 in good health. The CDR3 runs from the conserved cysteine through the conserved F or W. A D gene is named only where the DNA matches it firmly. Size tells how often a clone was seen (once, few, many) or the class of an expanded clone, and some rows leave it out.

clone_size	d_call	v_call	j_call	cdr3_nt	cdr3_aa
NA	NA	TRBV29-1	TRBJ2-5	TGCAGCGTTGAAGGGACCGCAGAAGAGACCCAGTACTTC	CSVEGTAEETQYF
many	NA	TRBV5-1	TRBJ2-3	TGCGCCAGCGACCCTGGTGGTAGCGGAGATACGCAGTATTTT	CASDPGGSGDTQYF
many	NA	TRBV12-3/TRBV12-4	TRBJ2-5	TGTGCCAGCAGTTTATACTATGGAGGGGGGGAGACCCAGTACTTC	CASSLYYGGGETQYF
NA	NA	TRBV15	TRBJ2-2	TGTGCCACCAGCGACCAGGGGCCCGACACCGGGGAGCTGTTTTTT	CATSDQGPDTGELFF
many	TRBD1	TRBV5-1	TRBJ1-2	TGCGCCAGCAGCTTGGGGGACAGGGACTATGGCTACACCTTC	CASSLGDRDYGYTF
few	NA	TRBV25-1	TRBJ2-2	TGTGCCAGCCGATGGGGGGCAGGCGGGGAGCTGTTTTTT	CASRWGAGGELFF
NA	NA	TRBV5-1	TRBJ2-7	TGCGCCAGCAGCTGGAATCCGGGGGCAAGCTCCTACGAGCAGTACTTC	CASSWNPGASSYEQYF
NA	TRBD1	TRBV12-3/TRBV12-4	TRBJ2-1	TGTGCCAGCAGTTTTAGGGACAGGGGGCGGAATGAGCAGTTCTTC	CASSFRDRGRNEQFF
NA	NA	TRBV12-3/TRBV12-4	TRBJ2-7	TGTGCCAGCAGGCCCGCCGCAGGGGGGGCCGAGCAGTACTTC	CASRPAAGGAEQYF
NA	NA	TRBV5-1	TRBJ2-1	TGCGCCAGCAGCTCCCCCGACAGGATTTACAATGAGCAGTTCTTC	CASSSPDRIYNEQFF
few	NA	TRBV27	TRBJ2-5	TGTGCCAGCAGTTTATCTATCGTCTCGGGCCCGGAGACCCAGTACTTC	CASSLSIVSGPETQYF
few	NA	TRBV7-2	TRBJ2-5	TGTGCCAGCAGCTTAAGTGGGGCAGAAGAGACCCAGTACTTC	CASSLSGAEETQYF
NA	NA	TRBV12-3/TRBV12-4	TRBJ2-5	TGTGCCAGCAGTTTAGCGCTCGGCAGCCAAGAGACCCAGTACTTC	CASSLALGSQETQYF
few	TRBD1	TRBV6-2/TRBV6-3	TRBJ2-1	TGTGCCAGCAGTCAGTGGACAGGGAGCAGAGATGAGCAGTTCTTC	CASSQWTGSRDEQFF
few	NA	TRBV12-5	TRBJ2-2	TGTGCTAGTGGTTTGTCCCCGAACACCGGGGAGCTGTTTTTT	CASGLSPNTGELFF
many	NA	TRBV20-1	TRBJ2-5	TGCAGTGCTAGAGATCCAGGGCGAGAGACCCAGTACTTC	CSARDPGRETQYF
few	TRBD2	TRBV27	TRBJ2-5	TGTGCCAGCAGTCCCGTACTAGCGGGGGGATTTGAGACCCAGTACTTC	CASSPVLAGGFETQYF
NA	NA	TRBV20-1	TRBJ1-1	TGCAGTGCTAAGGCGGGCCACACGAACACTGAAGCTTTCTTT	CSAKAGHTNTEAFF
NA	NA	TRBV7-9	TRBJ2-5	TGTGCCAGCAGCTTAGCAGACGGACAAGAGACCCAGTACTTC	CASSLADGQETQYF
NA	NA	TRBV5-1	TRBJ2-5	TGCGCCAGCAGCGGTACACTAGTCGGTCAAGAGACCCAGTACTTC	CASSGTLVGQETQYF
few	NA	TRBV20-1	TRBJ2-3	TGCAGTGCCTACAGGGAATCGCAGTATTTT	CSAYRESQYF
few	TRBD1	TRBV29-1	TRBJ1-1	TGCAGCGTCGGGACAGGGGAAGGAAACACTGAAGCTTTCTTT	CSVGTGEGNTEAFF
few	NA	TRBV20-1	TRBJ2-1	TGCAGTGCTAGGGGGGGGGCGCAGAATGAGCAGTTCTTC	CSARGGAQNEQFF
few	TRBD1	TRBV7-9	TRBJ2-1	TGTGCCAGCTCGCATCGGACAGGCCCCGTGGAGCAGTTCTTC	CASSHRTGPVEQFF
few	TRBD2	TRBV20-1	TRBJ2-7	TGCAGTGCTATTGTCCTAGCGGGAGCATTCTACGAGCAGTACTTC	CSAIVLAGAFYEQYF
few	TRBD2	TRBV29-1	TRBJ2-7	TGCAGCGTTGCCAACTTTGGGACTAGCGGGCGAATCTCCTACGAGCAGTACTTC	CSVANFGTSGRISYEQYF
NA	NA	TRBV5-8	TRBJ1-2	TGTGCCAGCAGCCGCGACCATCAGCGATATGGCTACACCTTC	CASSRDHQRYGYTF
NA	TRBD2	TRBV5-1	TRBJ2-3	TGCGCCAGCAGCAACAGCGGGGGGGCCACAGATACGCAGTATTTT	CASSNSGGATDTQYF
NA	NA	TRBV6-5	TRBJ2-7	TGTGCCAGCAGTTACTCGAACAGCGGATACTACGAGCAGTACTTC	CASSYSNSGYYEQYF
NA	TRBD2	TRBV11-1	TRBJ2-7	TGTGCCAGCAGCTTAGCGCCCCGTACTAGCGGGGGCCCCTACGAGCAGTACTTC	CASSLAPRTSGGPYEQYF